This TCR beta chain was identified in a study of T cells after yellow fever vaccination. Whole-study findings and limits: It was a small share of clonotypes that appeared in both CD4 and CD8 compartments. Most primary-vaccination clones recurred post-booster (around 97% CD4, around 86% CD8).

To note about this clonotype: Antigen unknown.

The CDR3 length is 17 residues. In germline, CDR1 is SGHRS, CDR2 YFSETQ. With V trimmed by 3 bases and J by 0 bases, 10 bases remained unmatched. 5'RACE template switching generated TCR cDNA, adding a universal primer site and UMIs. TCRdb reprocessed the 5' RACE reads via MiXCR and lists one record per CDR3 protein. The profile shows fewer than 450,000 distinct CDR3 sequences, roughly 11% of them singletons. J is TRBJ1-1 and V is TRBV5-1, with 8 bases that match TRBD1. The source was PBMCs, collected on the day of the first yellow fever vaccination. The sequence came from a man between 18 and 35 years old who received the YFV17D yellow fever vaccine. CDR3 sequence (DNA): TGCGCCAGCAGCTCTCAGGGGGCTAACACAATGAACACTGAAGCTTTCTTT. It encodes CASSSQGANTMNTEAFF.